The rows below give T cell receptor beta chains drawn from one sample of a study of cytomegalovirus exposure and HLA in healthy donors. Repertoires were generated with immunoSEQ multiplex PCR, while TCRdb's copy carries only in-frame clones and drops some. The sample carries roughly 150,000 clones, more than 75% recorded once. Sequencing was done on a sample of PBMCs. All receptors come from a woman between 35 and 50 years old in good health and CMV-seronegative. CDR3s include the opening cysteine and the closing phenylalanine or tryptophan. The D gene is left open where the match is weak. The size of a clone is reported for some rows only, either as once, few or many, or as a class for expanded clones.

J gene	clone size	D gene	V gene	CDR3 DNA	CDR3 protein
TRBJ1-2	.	TRBD1	TRBV5-6	TGTGCCAGCAGCTTGATGGCAGGGGGCGTCGTGGGCTACACCTTC	CASSLMAGGVVGYTF
TRBJ1-5	few	.	TRBV7-9	TGTTCCAGCAGCTTAGAACTCCAGCCCCAGCATTTT	CSSSLELQPQHF
TRBJ1-5	.	.	TRBV7-9	TGTTCCAGCAGCCCTCAGGATAGCAATCAGCCCCAGCATTTT	CSSSPQDSNQPQHF
TRBJ2-3	.	TRBD2	TRBV7-9	TGTGCCAGCAGCTTAGTTTCGGGGGGACCACATACGCAGTATTTT	CASSLVSGGPHTQYF
TRBJ2-7	.	TRBD1	TRBV6-5	TGTGCCAGCAGGGGAAGAGACAGGGGGCGCGAGCAGTACTTC	CASRGRDRGREQYF
TRBJ2-5	.	TRBD1	TRBV6-6	TGTGCCAGCAGTCAGGGGACAGCTGAGACCCAGTACTTC	CASSQGTAETQYF
TRBJ2-3	.	.	TRBV27	TGTGCCAGCAGCCCCTACGGAGGGGCTAACACAGATACGCAGTATTTT	CASSPYGGANTDTQYF
TRBJ2-1	.	TRBD2	TRBV4-3	TGCGCCAGCAGCCACCGGTACCCTTCCCCGACTAGCGGAACCAATGAGCAGTTCTTC	CASSHRYPSPTSGTNEQFF
TRBJ1-2	once	.	TRBV5-1	TGCGCCAGCAGCGCGGACAGCCTCCTGGTTGGCTACACCTTC	CASSADSLLVGYTF
TRBJ2-6	.	TRBD1	TRBV28	TGTGCCAGCACAGCAGGGGGCGCGGGTGGGGCCAACGTCCTGACTTTC	CASTAGGAGGANVLTF
TRBJ2-3	few	TRBD1	TRBV5-1	TGCGCCAGCAGCTTACCGGGACAGGGGACAGATACGCAGTATTTT	CASSLPGQGTDTQYF
TRBJ2-7	.	TRBD1	TRBV28	TGTGCCAGCATTCCCACCGGACAGGGGTCCCACGAGCAGTACTTC	CASIPTGQGSHEQYF
TRBJ2-1	few	TRBD1	TRBV10-3	TGTGCCATCAGGCCGACCGACAGGGCTGAGCAGTTCTTC	CAIRPTDRAEQFF
TRBJ2-7	once	.	TRBV6-5	TGTGCCAGCAGTTACTCGCGGCAGTTACACTACGAGCAGTACTTC	CASSYSRQLHYEQYF
TRBJ1-1	once	.	TRBV28	TGTGCCAGCAGTCAAGGAATTACAGGTATCGGGGCTTTCTTT	CASSQGITGIGAFF
TRBJ2-3	.	.	TRBV4-2	TGTGCCAGCAGCCAAGTGGCAGGAAGTAACACAGATACGCAGTATTTT	CASSQVAGSNTDTQYF
TRBJ1-1	.	TRBD1	TRBV9	TGTGCCAGCAGCGCCCACCCAGGGGCAGCAGGGGGTGAAGCTTTCTTT	CASSAHPGAAGGEAFF
TRBJ2-2	few	.	TRBV28	TGTGCCAGCAGTTTAAGAAAAAGAGGCGGGGAGCTGTTTTTT	CASSLRKRGGELFF
TRBJ2-7	.	TRBD1	TRBV5-1	TGCGCCAGCAGCCGGGACAGGGACTACGAGCAGTACTTC	CASSRDRDYEQYF
TRBJ2-7	.	.	TRBV21-1	TGTGCCAGCAGCAATTTGGGACAGGGATTCTACGAGCAGTACTTC	CASSNLGQGFYEQYF
TRBJ1-2	.	.	TRBV4-1	TGCGCCAGCAGCCAAGAAGGGGCTGACTATGGCTACACCTTC	CASSQEGADYGYTF
TRBJ2-1	.	TRBD1	TRBV10-1	TGCGCCAGCAGTGAGGACAGGGAATACAATGAGCAGTTCTTC	CASSEDREYNEQFF
TRBJ1-2	.	.	TRBV28	TGTGCCAGCAGAGGGACACTCGCTAACTATGGCTACACCTTC	CASRGTLANYGYTF
TRBJ2-7	.	.	TRBV20-1	TGCAGTGGACGGGTGACCTACGAGCAGTACTTC	CSGRVTYEQYF
TRBJ2-1	.	.	TRBV29-1	TGCAGCGCCAAAGGGGGGACAGAGGGTACTGAGCAGTTCTTC	CSAKGGTEGTEQFF
TRBJ2-2	.	.	TRBV6-4	TGTGCCAGCAGTTCTGCGGGGCGACTGTTTTTT	CASSSAGRLFF
TRBJ2-5	.	TRBD1	TRBV6-5	TGTGCCAGCAGTACGCGGGACAGGCAAGAGACCCAGTACTTC	CASSTRDRQETQYF
TRBJ2-7	.	.	TRBV7-9	TGTTCCAGCAGCTTAGTAGTTGGGAGTAGCCACGAGCAGTACTTC	CSSSLVVGSSHEQYF
TRBJ1-1	.	.	TRBV5-6	TGTGCCAGCAGAGTGGAAGGGGGGGGCACTGAAGCTTTCTTT	CASRVEGGGTEAFF
TRBJ2-1	.	.	TRBV7-9	TGTGCCAGCAAATTAGACCGGGAACATACCAATGAGCAGTTCTTC	CASKLDREHTNEQFF
TRBJ2-7	few	.	TRBV28	TGTGCCAGCAGCCCAGGGTTGCGGTACGAGCAGTACTTC	CASSPGLRYEQYF
TRBJ1-4	.	.	TRBV4-3	TGCGCCAGCAGCCCTGGGACGACCCTGGGGGGAAAACTGTTTTTT	CASSPGTTLGGKLFF
TRBJ2-3	once	TRBD2	TRBV7-2	TGTGCCAGCAGCTTATACGGGGGGGGGAGGACAGATACGCAGTATTTT	CASSLYGGGRTDTQYF
TRBJ2-7	.	TRBD1	TRBV28	TGTGCCAGCAGAGGCGGGGACAGGGGGCTTTACGAGCAGTACTTC	CASRGGDRGLYEQYF
TRBJ2-3	.	.	TRBV5-4	TGTGCCAGCAGCTTGCTCACTAGCACAGATACGCAGTATTTT	CASSLLTSTDTQYF
TRBJ2-7	.	.	TRBV4-3	TGCGCCAGCAGCCAAGAAATGGCCGTCTACGAGCAGTACTTC	CASSQEMAVYEQYF
TRBJ2-7	few	TRBD1	TRBV7-2	TGTGCCAGCAGCTTTACAGGGGGATCCTACGAGCAGTACTTC	CASSFTGGSYEQYF
TRBJ2-3	.	TRBD2	TRBV27	TGTGCCAGCAGTTTCATACCGGGGGGGGTCCTTGGTCTCGATACGCAGTATTTT	CASSFIPGGVLGLDTQYF
TRBJ2-2	.	TRBD1	TRBV28	TGTGCCACCCGGGACAGGGTTCCCGGGGAGCTGTTTTTT	CATRDRVPGELFF
TRBJ2-7	.	TRBD1	TRBV29-1	TGCAGCGCAAGACAGGGTTCGTACGAGCAGTACTTC	CSARQGSYEQYF
TRBJ2-6	.	.	TRBV28	TGTGCCAGCAGTTTTCGGGGCGGCAGAACAGGGACGAGTAGCTCTGGGGCCAACGGCCTGACTTTC	CASSFRGGRTGTSSSGANGLTF
TRBJ2-7	.	TRBD1	TRBV28	TGTGCCAGCACCCTGGACAGGGGTAGGTCCTACGAGCAGTACTTC	CASTLDRGRSYEQYF
TRBJ1-2	.	TRBD1	TRBV10-2	TGCGCCAGCAGTGAGGACAGGGATCTTTATGGCTACACCTTC	CASSEDRDLYGYTF
TRBJ2-7	.	.	TRBV7-2	TGTGCCAGCAGCTTAGGGGCAGGGAAAGCCTACGAGCAGTACTTC	CASSLGAGKAYEQYF
TRBJ2-7	.	.	TRBV6-5	TGTGCCAGCAGTTTGCACTACCTCTCCTACGAGCAGTACTTC	CASSLHYLSYEQYF
TRBJ2-7	once	TRBD1	TRBV6-1	TGTGCCATAGGGGACAGGGCCTACGAGCAGTACTTC	CAIGDRAYEQYF